These 19 T cell receptor beta chains were all obtained from the same sample, sequenced in a study of CD8 T cells in ankylosing spondylitis (dated by TCRdb to about 2017). Overall study outcomes, separate from this receptor: Blood from ankylosing spondylitis patients appeared to be characterized by a TCR beta motif made up of eight highly homologous amino acid variants.

Library generation was performed with 5' RACE. TCRdb names Illumina HiSeq 2500 as the instrument used. TCRdb itself trimmed the public reads at Q25 with fastp, ran MiXCR and retained productive beta chains. For every CDR3 protein sequence, its rows merge into one entry that carries the most common genes and DNA. The sample has some 700,000 distinct CDR3 sequences on record, over 15% of them singletons. The top ten constitute 19% of the sample. What these receptors recognize is not known. Sequenced: blood, either unsorted or a sorted T cell fraction (not recorded which). The receptors stem from a male donor with ankylosing spondylitis.

This chain connects TRBV10-2 to TRBJ2-7; D unclear. Per the germline V gene, CDR1 is WSHSY and CDR2 is SAAADI. The CDR3 contains 11 residues. Trimming cost V 6 bases and J 4 bases, with 7 bases left between them. CDR3 region: CASSPEYEQYF. As DNA, the CDR3 is TGCGCCAGCAGCCCGGAGTACGAGCAGTACTTC.

The gene calls are TRBV7-8 and TRBJ2-7; tentatively, D is TRBD1 (6 bases). Germline CDR1 and CDR2: SGHVS and FQNEAQ. The CDR3 extends over 13 amino acids. V gave up 5 bases and J gave up 0 bases, with 8 bases separating them. CDR3 sequence: CASSTDSSYEQYF. The CDR3 nucleotides are TGTGCCAGCAGCACGGACAGCTCCTACGAGCAGTACTTC. Complete variable domain (other parts from reference TRBV7-8 and TRBJ2-7): GAGVSQSPRYKVAKRGQDVALRCDPISGHVSLFWYQQALGQGPEFLTYFQNEAQLDKSGLPSDRFFAERPEGSVSTLKIQRTQQEDSAVYLCASSTDSSYEQYFGPGTRLTVT.

The chain has TRBV24-1 and TRBJ2-5; 7 nucleotides line up with TRBD1. Germline V gene sequence: CDR1 KGHDR, CDR2 SFDVKD. Losses at the gene ends were 8 bases for V and 5 bases for J; bases not matched to a gene: 16. CDR3 length: 16 residues. The CDR3 DNA sequence: TGTGCCACCACCCAGGGGGTGAGAGAACCCCTGGAGACCCAGTACTTC. Translating gives CATTQGVREPLETQYF.

The gene calls are TRBV9 and TRBJ2-1; perhaps TRBD2 as D (6 bases). V gave up 4 bases and J gave up 7 bases, with 15 bases separating them. The V gene's germline CDR1 is SGDLS and CDR2 YYNGEE. The CDR3 has 14 amino acids. Written as DNA, the CDR3 is TGTGCCAGCAGCCCGCCGGATGGGGGGAATGAGCAGTTCTTC. It encodes CASSPPDGGNEQFF. Variable domain in full (rest from reference TRBV9 and TRBJ2-1): DSGVTQTPKHLITATGQRVTLRCSPRSGDLSVYWYQQSLDQGLQFLIQYYNGEERAKGNILERFSAQQFPDLHSELNLSSLELGDSALYFCASSPPDGGNEQFFGPGTRLTVL.

This clonotype was observed a handful of times. V is TRBV12-3 or TRBV12-4 and J is TRBJ2-2, with D hard to call. CDR3 size: 16 residues. V was cut by 6 bases and J by 5 bases, with 19 bases left in between. CDR3 in amino acids: CASRPGGIARTGELFF. The CDR3 DNA reads TGTGCCAGCAGGCCCGGCGGAATCGCGCGGACCGGGGAGCTGTTTTTT.

This clonotype was detected only a few times. This chain uses TRBV29-1 with TRBJ2-2; D possibly corresponds to TRBD1 (5 bases). CDR1 SQVTM and CDR2 ANQGSEA come from the germline V gene. The CDR3 sequence is 15 residues long. V was pared by 3 bases and J by 1 base, with 12 bases between. The CDR3 here is CSVDEGEGNTGELFF. For the CDR3, the DNA is TGCAGCGTTGACGAAGGGGAAGGGAACACCGGGGAGCTGTTTTTT.

The gene calls are TRBV15 and TRBJ1-2; D possibly corresponds to TRBD1 (5 bases). The CDR3 covers 15 residues. CDR1 is LNHNV and CDR2 is YYDKDF in the germline V gene (reference sequence). V lost 1 base to trimming and J lost 8 bases, with 17 bases between them. The CDR3 coding sequence is TGTGCCACCAGCAGAGGGCTAGGAGGGGCATGGGGCTACACCTTC. Translated: CATSRGLGGAWGYTF.

This clonotype showed up just a few times. The chain links TRBV20-1 to TRBJ2-5, with 10 positions matching TRBD1. CDR1 DFQATT and CDR2 SNEGSKA come from the germline V gene (reference sequence). CDR3 length: 14 residues. Germline trimming cut 7 bases from V and 1 base from J; bases unmatched to any gene: 6. The CDR3 spells CSERDRGSQETQYF. In DNA form, the CDR3 reads TGCAGTGAAAGGGACAGGGGTTCCCAAGAGACCCAGTACTTC.

Many counts were recorded for this clonotype. The chain recombines TRBV5-6 with TRBJ2-2, with D unclear. V gave up 3 bases and J gave up 4 bases, with 7 bases separating them. Per germline, CDR1 SGHDT and CDR2 YYEEEE. This CDR3 is 13 amino acids long. CDR3 protein: CASSSPGTGELFF. DNA of the CDR3: TGTGCCAGCAGCTCACCGGGCACCGGGGAGCTGTTTTTT. Using reference TRBV5-6 and TRBJ2-2 for the parts outside the CDR3, the full variable domain is DAGVTQSPTHLIKTRGQQVTLRCSPKSGHDTVSWYQQALGQGPQFIFQYYEEEERQRGNFPDRFSGHQFPNYSSELNVNALLLGDSALYLCASSSPGTGELFFGEGSRLTVL.

This clonotype showed up many times. The chain's CDR3 is CALEGAGETQYF. For the CDR3, the DNA is TGTGCTCTCGAGGGGGCAGGAGAGACCCAGTACTTC. This chain uses TRBV30 with TRBJ2-5; 7 bases align to TRBD1. The germline gives CDR1 GTSNPN, CDR2 SVGIG (reference sequence). The CDR3 contains 12 residues.

This clonotype was picked up a small number of times. The chain employs TRBV12-3 or TRBV12-4 and TRBJ1-1, with D possibly TRBD1 on 6 matching bases. V was pared by 7 bases and J by 1 base, with 13 bases between. This CDR3 spans 14 amino acids. DNA for the CDR3: TGTGCCAGCATCCTGGGACAACAGAACACTGAAGCTTTCTTT. Its translation: CASILGQQNTEAFF.

This clonotype turned up a few times. The chain carries TRBV14 and TRBJ1-2; the D is unclear. Germline V gene lookup returns CDR1 SGHDN and CDR2 FVKESK. CDR3 length equals 12 residues. The V end lost 4 bases, the J end lost 8 bases, and 11 bases lay between the germline ends. CDR3 in DNA: TGTGCCAGCAGCCGAACATCGAAAGGCTACACCTTC. Translating gives CASSRTSKGYTF.

This clonotype came up a few times. The V and J genes are TRBV5-6 and TRBJ2-7; maybe TRBD1 (5 bases). The CDR3 runs to 17 residues. CDR1 is SGHDT, CDR2 YYEEEE, per germline. The ends were cut back, 1 base at V and 2 bases at J, with 19 bases in the middle. CDR3 DNA sequence: TGTGCCAGCAGCTTGAAAAAGAGGTCAGGGAAACCCTACGAGCAGTACTTC. Its protein is CASSLKKRSGKPYEQYF.

The chain joins TRBV5-5 to TRBJ1-1, with D uncertain. V was shortened by 1 base and J by 1 base, with 14 bases between the two germline ends. Germline CDR1 SGHKS, CDR2 YYEKEE (reference sequence). The CDR3 extends over 16 amino acids. CDR3 nucleotides: TGTGCCAGCAGCTTGTTTCTGGCACGTGAGAACACTGAAGCTTTCTTT. Protein sequence: CASSLFLARENTEAFF.

This clonotype was observed a handful of times. The CDR3 DNA follows: TGTGCCAGCAGCCCCAGGGGGGTTGAAAAACTGTTTTTT. The encoded protein is CASSPRGVEKLFF. The V and J genes are TRBV6-6 and TRBJ1-4; TRBD1 agrees at 7 bases. There are 13 residues in the CDR3. Germline V gene sequence: CDR1 MNHNY, CDR2 SVGAGI (reference sequence). The J segment lost 7 bases and the V segment lost 6 bases, leaving 5 bases of the junction unmatched.

A few counts support this clonotype. V usage is TRBV25-1 and J usage is TRBJ2-7; 8 bases fit TRBD2. V trimming: 1 base; J trimming: 3 bases; junction bases outside the gene matches: 8. Per germline, CDR1 MGHDK and CDR2 SYGVNS. The CDR3 is 16 residues long. The CDR3 reads CASSELGSGDSYEQYF. The CDR3 DNA reads TGTGCCAGCAGTGAATTGGGTAGCGGGGATAGCTACGAGCAGTACTTC.

The chain joins TRBV29-1 to TRBJ2-1; TRBD2 might be the D (5 bases). The V and J ends lost 6 bases and 8 bases respectively, with 14 bases between them. Germline V gives CDR1 SQVTM, CDR2 ANQGSEA. The CDR3 is made up of 12 amino acids. The CDR3 region is CSVAARGYEQFF. The CDR3 region has the DNA TGCAGCGTAGCCGCCCGCGGGTATGAGCAGTTCTTC.

The chain employs TRBV12-3 or TRBV12-4 and TRBJ2-5; 14 nucleotides line up with TRBD2. The CDR3 is 15 residues long. The ends lost 6 bases at V and 5 bases at J; junction bases unmatched: 5. The CDR3 loop is CASSSTSGRGETQYF. DNA for the CDR3: TGTGCCAGCAGCTCGACTAGCGGGAGGGGGGAGACCCAGTACTTC.

This clonotype has only a few counts. The rearrangement uses TRBV24-1 and TRBJ2-3; 11 bases fit TRBD2. The CDR3 sequence is 16 residues long. Germline V gene lookup returns CDR1 KGHDR and CDR2 SFDVKD. Unmatched junction bases numbered 6, after V lost 2 bases and J lost 6 bases. The CDR3 DNA is TGTGCCACCAGTGATTCCAGACTAGCGGGGAGGGATACGCAGTATTTT. Residues: CATSDSRLAGRDTQYF.